The clone carrying this TCR beta chain was observed once. Its antigen remains unidentified. The PCR ran on 60 Vbeta and 13 Jbeta primers. TCRdb's copy holds only in-frame clones and misses some; the assay was immunoSEQ multiplex PCR. The sample has tens of thousands of clones; over 75% are singletons. The sample originates from a study of cytomegalovirus exposure and HLA in healthy donors. Points from the study as a whole: Clonal expansion, a later analysis showed, was greater in HLA-associated TCR beta chains than in equally common others. In a later analysis, most CMV-associated TCR beta chains appeared HLA-restricted.

Germline lookup yields CDR1 SGHVS and CDR2 FNYEAQ. Trimming at V came to 5 bases and at J to 0 bases, leaving 6 bases not matched to a gene. The CDR3 runs 15 residues. The sequenced sample was PBMCs. The chain joins TRBV7-6 to TRBJ1-1; TRBD1 aligns across 7 bases. The sequence was obtained from a male donor in good health and CMV-seropositive. CDR3 coding DNA: TGTGCCAGCAGCACCCAGACAGGGCTGAACACTGAAGCTTTCTTT. Its protein is CASSTQTGLNTEAFF. Full variable domain (outside the CDR3, taken from reference TRBV7-6 and TRBJ1-1): GAGVSQSPRYKVTKRGQDVALRCDPISGHVSLYWYRQALGQGPEFLTYFNYEAQQDKSGLPNDRFSAERPEGSISTLTIQRTEQRDSAMYRCASSTQTGLNTEAFFGQGTRLTVV.